The 20 T cell receptor beta chains below were found in one sample sequenced in a study of T cell responses to AZD1222 COVID-19 vaccine. Clones were sequenced by immunoSEQ multiplex PCR, and TCRdb holds only the in-frame ones, with some missing. In the table there are about 120,000 clones, 70% to 90% of which are singletons. Sequencing was performed on peripheral blood, taken on day 0 of AZD1222 vaccination. These receptors were obtained from an adult in good health.

The rearrangement joins TRBV6-5 to TRBJ1-1, with D tentatively TRBD1 (5 bases). Per germline, CDR1 MNHEY and CDR2 SVGAGI. The germline V and J ends were trimmed by 6 bases and 5 bases, with 16 bases remaining between them. The length of the CDR3 is 14 residues. The chain's CDR3 is CASRFPGQGTEAFF. CDR3 coding DNA: TGTGCCAGCAGGTTTCCGGGGCAGGGTACTGAAGCTTTCTTT.

The chain couples TRBV6-5 to TRBJ1-4; D gene uncertain. Deletions cut 5 bases from V and 3 bases from J, with 13 bases between. The CDR3 length is 15 residues. CDR1 and CDR2 from the germline V gene are MNHEY and SVGAGI. The CDR3 DNA is TGTGCCAGCAGTCCACACAGCGGGGCTAATGAAAAACTGTTTTTT. Translation gives CASSPHSGANEKLFF.

The chain employs TRBV6-1 and TRBJ1-3; D uncertain. Trimming removed 7 bases at V and 0 bases at J, with 10 bases between. The length of the CDR3 is 14 residues. Germline lookup yields CDR1 MNHNS and CDR2 SASEGT. The CDR3 DNA follows: TGTGCCAGCAATTCAGGAATCTCTGGAAACACCATATATTTT. This sequence encodes CASNSGISGNTIYF.

The chain carries TRBV19 and TRBJ1-5, with TRBD1 matching 7 bases. The trim removed 5 bases at V and 5 bases at J, leaving 3 bases unmatched. Germline assignment: CDR1 LNHDA and CDR2 SQIVND (reference sequence). The CDR3 spans 13 residues. The CDR3 reads CASSGTVHQPQHF. As DNA, the CDR3 is TGTGCCAGTAGTGGGACAGTTCATCAGCCCCAGCATTTT.

V and J are TRBV6-5 and TRBJ1-1; 10 bases align to TRBD1. Germline CDR1 MNHEY, CDR2 SVGAGI. The CDR3 totals 15 residues. V lost 6 bases, J lost 0 bases, and 4 bases stayed unmatched. CDR3 loop: CASRPDRGVNTEAFF. Here the CDR3 DNA reads TGTGCCAGCAGACCGGACAGGGGGGTGAACACTGAAGCTTTCTTT.

This sequence joins TRBV6-5 and TRBJ2-7; 9 nucleotides align to TRBD1. CDR3 size: 14 residues. Germline V gives CDR1 MNHEY, CDR2 SVGAGI. V shed 7 bases and J 3 bases; nucleotides not matched to a gene: 7. The DNA for the CDR3 is TGTGCCAGCACTCGGACAGGGGTACTCTACGAGCAGTACTTC. Translated: CASTRTGVLYEQYF.

This chain uses TRBV18 with TRBJ2-5, with TRBD1 matching over 11 bases. Germline V gene data show CDR1 as KGHSH and CDR2 as LQKENI. V dropped 5 bases and J dropped 5; count of bases not matched to a gene: 7. The CDR3 sequence is 15 residues long. The CDR3: CASSTGTGGRETQYF. CDR3 nucleotide sequence: TGTGCCAGCTCAACCGGGACAGGGGGTCGGGAGACCCAGTACTTC. The whole variable domain, remainder taken from reference TRBV18 and TRBJ2-5, is NAGVMQNPRHLVRRRGQEARLRCSPMKGHSHVYWYRQLPEEGLKFMVYLQKENIIDESGMPKERFSAEFPKEGPSILRIQQVVRGDSAAYFCASSTGTGGRETQYFGPGTRLLVL.

V is TRBV6-5 and J is TRBJ2-7; D remains unclear. The CDR3 sequence is 14 residues long. V gave up 0 bases and J gave up 2 bases, with 8 bases separating them. CDR1 is MNHEY, CDR2 SVGAGI, per germline. In DNA form, the CDR3 reads TGTGCCAGCAGTTACTCTTACGAAACCTACGAGCAGTACTTC. Protein product: CASSYSYETYEQYF.

The J gene is TRBJ2-7, the V gene TRBV27; a weak D match, TRBD1 (5 bases). In germline, CDR1 is MNHEY, CDR2 SMNVEV (reference sequence). The CDR3 sequence is 15 residues long. V shed 6 bases and J shed 0 bases, with 15 bases lying between them. The CDR3 loop is CASSLYDSRSYEQYF. CDR3 DNA sequence: TGTGCCAGCAGCTTGTACGACAGCCGCTCCTACGAGCAGTACTTC.

This clone has only a few counts. The V gene is TRBV28, the J gene TRBJ2-7; no definite D call. The V end was cut by 4 bases, the J end by 4 bases, with 14 bases between. Germline lookup yields CDR1 MDHEN and CDR2 SYDVKM. This CDR3 is 14 amino acids long. The CDR3 reads CASSWPYRGYEQYF. The CDR3 DNA is TGTGCCAGCAGTTGGCCATACAGAGGTTACGAGCAGTACTTC.

This clone is a singleton in its sample. The chain recombines TRBV2 with TRBJ2-1; no reliable D call. Deletions cut 6 bases from V and 13 bases from J, with 16 bases between. Germline CDR1 and CDR2: SNHLY and FYNNEI. The CDR3 is 12 residues long. The CDR3 DNA is TGTGCCAGCAGGCCCTGGGCCGGCGTACAGTTCTTC. Amino acids: CASRPWAGVQFF.

This clone came up a few times. The gene calls are TRBV3-1 (or the pseudogene TRBV3-2) and TRBJ2-1; D may be TRBD1 (6 bases). The CDR3 is made up of 13 amino acids. V was shortened by 4 bases and J by 6 bases, with 10 bases between the two germline ends. CDR1 and CDR2 (germline): LGHDT, YNNKEL (reference sequence). The CDR3 sequence is CASSRDRSNEQFF. CDR3 in DNA: TGTGCCAGCAGCCGAGACAGGAGCAATGAGCAGTTCTTC.

Here the CDR3 reads CASRNSWDTEAFF. Written as DNA, the CDR3 is TGTGCCAGCAGGAATTCTTGGGACACTGAAGCTTTCTTT. The chain has TRBV2 and TRBJ1-1; D is undetermined. In germline, CDR1 is SNHLY, CDR2 FYNNEI. This CDR3 has 13 amino acids. Trimming removed 6 bases at V and 3 bases at J, with 11 bases between.

The chain carries TRBV5-1 and TRBJ2-1; tentatively, D is TRBD1 or TRBD2 (7 bases each). Germline V gives CDR1 SGHRS, CDR2 YFSETQ. The CDR3 is 15 amino acids. Deletions cut 6 bases from V and 2 bases from J, with 15 bases between. The CDR3 spells CASTTGEGPYNEQFF. The CDR3 coding sequence is TGCGCCAGCACCACAGGGGAGGGCCCCTACAATGAGCAGTTCTTC.

The genes are TRBV2 and TRBJ2-4; 12 bases match TRBD2. This CDR3 comprises 16 residues. The trim removed 4 bases at V and 7 bases at J, leaving 8 bases unmatched. Per germline, CDR1 SNHLY and CDR2 FYNNEI. This CDR3 reads CASSVGLAGGWNIQYF. DNA for the CDR3: TGTGCCAGCAGTGTGGGGCTAGCGGGAGGGTGGAACATTCAGTACTTC.

The chain carries TRBV30 and TRBJ1-6; D remains ambiguous. The germline V gene has CDR1 GTSNPN and CDR2 SVGIG (reference sequence). Deletions cut 4 bases from V and 6 bases from J, with 10 bases between. The CDR3 length is 13 residues. This CDR3 reads CAWTAASNSPLHF. The CDR3 coding sequence is TGTGCCTGGACGGCAGCTTCTAATTCACCCCTCCACTTT.

The chain is built from TRBV4-3 and TRBJ1-1; a weak D match, TRBD1 (5 bases). The V end lost 0 bases, the J end lost 3 bases, and 17 bases lay between the germline ends. The CDR3 extends over 17 amino acids. The V gene's germline CDR1 is LGHNA and CDR2 YSLEER. The DNA of the CDR3 is TGCGCCAGCAGCCAAGATCGCCGGGGATGGGGCCACACTGAAGCTTTCTTT. Translating gives CASSQDRRGWGHTEAFF.

The CDR3 spells CASSLGTAYEQYF. Written as DNA, the CDR3 is TGTGCCAGCAGCTTAGGGACAGCCTACGAGCAGTACTTC. The chain recombines TRBV7-2 with TRBJ2-7; maybe TRBD1 (6 bases). The CDR3 has 13 amino acids. Germline values: CDR1 SGHTA, CDR2 FQGNSA. V gave up 1 base and J gave up 2 bases, with 6 bases separating them.

This chain joins TRBV10-1 and TRBJ2-7; a possible D gene is TRBD1 (6 bases). The V gene's germline CDR1 is WNHNN and CDR2 SYGVQD (reference sequence). The CDR3 length is 13 residues. With 6 bases removed from V and 3 bases from J, the gap between germline ends came to 12 bases. The CDR3 DNA reads as TGCGCCAGCAGCACCGGGACAAGCTACGAGCAGTACTTC. Protein sequence: CASSTGTSYEQYF.

A note on this clone: At one end the junction does not follow the germline gene, possibly because of a read error. CDR3 nucleotides: TGTGCCAGCAGAGAAGGCAGGGGGTACTATGGCTACACCTTC. It specifies CASREGRGYYGYTF. This sequence joins TRBV6-1 and TRBJ1-2; 7 bases fit TRBD1. CDR1 is MNHNS, CDR2 SASEGT, per germline. The CDR3 is 14 residues long.